A single sample gave rise to the 5 T cell receptor beta chains below, sequenced in a study of blood T cells in healthy people across ages. It was with a sample-barcoded 5' primer and a J-beta primer mix that a second PCR of roughly 7 to 12 cycles was run. TCRdb fed the 5' RACE reads into MiXCR, producing one record per CDR3 protein. The sample has more than 600,000 distinct CDR3 sequences; 20% to 25% are singletons. The same sample was also studied in work on T cells of mothers and their children.

The specimen was blood. The receptors originated from a boy younger than 18 in good health.

This chain uses TRBV10-3 with TRBJ1-2, with TRBD1 matching over 11 bases. The V gene's germline CDR1 is ENHRY and CDR2 SYGVKD. The CDR3 covers 15 residues. V lost 2 bases to trimming and J lost 7 bases; unmatched junction nucleotides: 6. The CDR3 coding sequence is TGTGCCATCAGTGAGAGGACAGGGGGCGCGGGTGGCTACACCTTC. Encoded protein: CAISERTGGAGGYTF.

The rearrangement joins TRBV7-2 to TRBJ1-4; D not resolved. The CDR3 contains 15 residues. The ends were cut back, 2 bases at V and 2 bases at J, with 9 bases in the middle. Germline-derived CDR1 and CDR2 are SGHTA and FQGNSA. This CDR3 is CASSLNTGTNEKLFF. The CDR3 nucleotides read TGTGCCAGCAGCTTAAACACCGGCACTAATGAAAAACTGTTTTTT.

The J gene is TRBJ2-3, the V gene TRBV7-2; possible D gene TRBD2, 6 bases. The germline gives CDR1 SGHTA, CDR2 FQGNSA. With 5 bases removed from V and 2 bases from J, the gap between germline ends came to 14 bases. The CDR3 consists of 15 residues. In nucleotides, the CDR3 is TGTGCCAGCAGCCGCCGGGACTTAAACACAGATACGCAGTATTTT. Protein: CASSRRDLNTDTQYF.

This clonotype was seen only a few times. This CDR3 reads CASSGGTAGETQYF. Written as DNA, the CDR3 is TGTGCCAGCAGCGGAGGGACAGCCGGGGAGACCCAGTACTTC. The chain links TRBV7-9 to TRBJ2-5; D possibly corresponds to TRBD1 (7 bases). V dropped 5 bases and J dropped 5 bases, with 15 bases sitting between them. CDR3 length: 14 amino acids. The germline V gene has CDR1 SEHNR and CDR2 FQNEAQ (reference sequence). Full variable domain (rest looked up from reference TRBV7-9 and TRBJ2-5): DTGVSQNPRHKITKRGQNVTFRCDPISEHNRLYWYRQTLGQGPEFLTYFQNEAQLEKSRLLSDRFSAERPKGSFSTLEIQRTEQGDSAMYLCASSGGTAGETQYFGPGTRLLVL.

The CDR3 reads CASSGSGQSEQYF. The CDR3 coding sequence is TGCGCCAGCAGCGGGTCAGGACAGAGCGAGCAGTACTTC. This chain connects TRBV5-1 to TRBJ2-7; tentative D call: TRBD1 (6 bases). This CDR3 region has 13 residues. Trimming removed 4 bases at V and 6 bases at J, with 14 bases between. Germline CDR1 SGHRS, CDR2 YFSETQ. The variable domain in full, with the rest retrieved from reference TRBV5-1 and TRBJ2-7, is KAGVTQTPRYLIKTRGQQVTLSCSPISGHRSVSWYQQTPGQGLQFLFEYFSETQRNKGNFPGRFSGRQFSNSRSEMNVSTLELGDSALYLCASSGSGQSEQYFGPGTRLTVT.